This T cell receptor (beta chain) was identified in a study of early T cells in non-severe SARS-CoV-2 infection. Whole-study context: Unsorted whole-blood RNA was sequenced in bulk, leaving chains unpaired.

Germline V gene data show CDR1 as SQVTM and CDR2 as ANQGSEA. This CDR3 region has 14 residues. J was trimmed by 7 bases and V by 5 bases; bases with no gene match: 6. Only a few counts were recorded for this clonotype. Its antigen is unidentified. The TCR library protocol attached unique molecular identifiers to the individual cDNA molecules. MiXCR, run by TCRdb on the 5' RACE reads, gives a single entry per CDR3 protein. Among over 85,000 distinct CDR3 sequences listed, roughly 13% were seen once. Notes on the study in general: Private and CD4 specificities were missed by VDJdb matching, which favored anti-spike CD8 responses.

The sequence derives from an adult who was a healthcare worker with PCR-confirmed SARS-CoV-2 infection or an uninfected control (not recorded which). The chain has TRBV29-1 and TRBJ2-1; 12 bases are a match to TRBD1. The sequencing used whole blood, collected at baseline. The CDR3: CSVRGQGALNEQFF. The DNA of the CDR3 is TGCAGCGTTAGGGGACAGGGGGCATTGAATGAGCAGTTCTTC.